This TCR beta chain stems from a study of human T cells and chemical hapten exposure (dated by TCRdb to 2020 to 2022). As for the study more broadly: For sensitization, 2% DPC in acetone was applied to a roughly 2 cm by roughly 2 cm area of upper inner arm skin. About 29 alopecia patients gave blood for TCR sequencing at one to four time points (pre-sensitization, 2, 6 and 24 weeks). Throughout the approximately 25-week study period, patients were also given weekly therapeutic DPC doses on the scalp. Libraries were pooled for sequencing, and per-sample TCR yields varied mainly because of small differences in library volumes within the pool. Patch testing was done on the upper back using Finn chambers containing 0.01% DPC, and results were scored after 6 days according to International Contact Dermatitis Research Group standards. The mostly female patient cohort included alopecia areata with under or over 50% scalp involvement, alopecia totalis and alopecia universalis. Patient blood was sampled pre-sensitization (week 0) and at 2, 6 and about 24 weeks after DPC sensitization. Peripheral blood TCR repertoire changes were tracked in vivo in alopecia patients during primary and secondary sensitization to the hapten diphenylcyclopropenone (DPC). What the study reported, not specific to this receptor: The number of PT1 expanded TCRs positively correlated with patch test score, significant at thresholds 8, 16 and 32 but not 4. After repeated subsampling, changes were observed in the strength of the expansion versus patch-test correlation and in the threshold at which the correlation became significant. Because every patient had alopecia, a presumed autoimmune disease, the patients' immune response might differ from that of healthy individuals. Expanded TCRs formed significantly more large CDR3 similarity clusters than pre-sensitization or healthy control sets, consistent with antigen-driven responses. The number of TCRs above 1 in 1000 frequency did not change with DPC sensitization; there was no evidence of global repertoire structure alterations.

The library was built by means of RACE. For sequencing, a NextSeq 500 was employed. Library preparation attached unique molecular identifiers to individual cDNA molecules for quantitative, reproducible TCR counting. Both TCR alpha and TCR beta chains were sequenced from each blood RNA sample. Per the source publication's procedure: Samples had a median of roughly 91,000 TCRs, with a range from about 23,224 to 750,000. V, J and CDR3 annotation of the TCR reads was carried out using the Decombinator software suite. For the PS versus PT1 abundance plots, all samples were subsampled to the same number of TCRs (28,000). Expanded TCRs were defined as absent before sensitization and observed at least eight times at the 2-week time point. TCRdb reworked the public reads: Q25 trimming with fastp, MiXCR clone assembly, productive beta chains retained. When rows share a CDR3 protein, they turn into one entry using the most common DNA and genes. The V and J calls were determined by TCRdb, not by the authors. Counted in this sample were about 340,000 distinct CDR3 sequences; under 8% of them appeared once. More than 7% of the sample lies in the top ten.

Interpreted using the paper, the time point label stands for: patch test 1, 2 weeks after DPC sensitization. The treatment or condition label on this specimen signifies: therapeutic diphenylcyclopropenone sensitization with weekly scalp DPC. At every patch-test visit, the blood draw took place before the patch test was put on. Patients were considered eligible if aged 18 to 70, diagnosed with alopecia and deemed suitable for DPC therapy, and patients were excluded if pregnant. Unfractionated whole blood was collected in Tempus Blood RNA tubes, and total RNA was extracted from that blood. Sequences SGHTA (CDR1) and FQGNSA (CDR2) are obtained from the germline V gene. Deletion took 3 bases off V and 1 base off J, with a span of 18 bases between the germline ends. Including cysteine and phenylalanine, the CDR3 has 17 amino acids. CDR3 DNA only is kept here, 51 bases in frame from base 1. A word on this clonotype: Its specific antigen is unknown. There are no base qualities to consult, and no much larger clone falls within one base.

The sample here was whole blood, taken in connection with sensitization to the hapten diphenylcyclopropenone (DPC). This sequence uses TRBV7-2 and TRBJ1-1, and TRBD1 may be the D gene, going by 5 matching bases. This receptor was taken from a woman younger than 30 with alopecia areata. Some clones in this sample may be carry-over from other donors' samples. At the DNA level, the sequence is TGTGCCAGCAGCTTCCGTGGGGGTTCGACGGAGAACACTGAAGCTTTCTTT. Its coded protein is CASSFRGGSTENTEAFF.